Listed here are 18 T cell receptor beta chains from one sample, sequenced in a study of shared clonotypes between healthy human individuals. Naive CD8 cells lacked CD45RO, underwent positive selection for CCR7 and left out terminally differentiated effector memory CD45RA+ cells. The protocol was immunoSEQ multiplex PCR, while the TCRdb copy is restricted to in-frame clones and leaves out a portion. This sample has roughly 2.1 million clones; about 92% occur once, and the top ten carry more than 1.5%. Material for sequencing was naive CD8+ T cells from PBMCs. The origin of the receptors is a man aged 18-30 years in good health. Some clones in this sample may be carry-over from other donors' samples.

This rearrangement joins TRBV27 to TRBJ1-4; no clear D gene. The ends were cut back, 4 bases at V and 4 bases at J, with 7 bases in the middle. Germline V gene lookup returns CDR1 MNHEY and CDR2 SMNVEV (reference sequence). The CDR3 is 13 residues long. Here the CDR3 reads CASSSHYNEKLFF. In nucleotides, the CDR3 is TGTGCCAGCAGTTCCCATTATAATGAAAAACTGTTTTTT.

The chain joins TRBV28 to TRBJ2-5; possible D gene TRBD2, 5 bases. The V gene's germline CDR1 is MDHEN and CDR2 SYDVKM. This CDR3 region has 15 residues. V lost 2 bases and J lost 2, with 12 bases in between. Here the CDR3 DNA reads TGTGCCAGCAGTTTAGCCACCTCGGGACAAGAGACCCAGTACTTC. It translates to CASSLATSGQETQYF.

The chain employs TRBV4-1 and TRBJ2-1, with 8 bases fitting TRBD2. The CDR3 runs 17 residues. J lost 8 bases, V lost 2 bases, and 14 bases had no gene match. CDR1 is MGHRA and CDR2 is YSYEKL in the germline V gene. CDR3 sequence (DNA): TGCGCCAGCAGCCAACTAGGACTAGCCGGGAGTTTGGATGAGCAGTTCTTC. Translated, it gives CASSQLGLAGSLDEQFF.

CDR3 DNA sequence: TGTGCCAGCAGCTTAGTGGCAGGGGGATCACACGAGCAGTACTTC. It specifies CASSLVAGGSHEQYF. V usage is TRBV7-6 and J usage is TRBJ2-7; 7 bases line up with TRBD1. The V and J ends lost 1 base and 5 bases, in that order; junction bases with no gene match: 8. CDR3 size: 15 residues. CDR1 and CDR2 (germline): SGHVS, FNYEAQ.

V usage is TRBV7-9 and J usage is TRBJ1-2, with TRBD1 identical over 9 bases. V was clipped by 5 bases and J by 8 bases; unmatched bases: 9. Germline V gives CDR1 SEHNR, CDR2 FQNEAQ (reference sequence). The CDR3 loop spans 14 amino acids. The CDR3 spells CASSGRTGEGGYTF. DNA of the CDR3: TGTGCCAGCAGCGGGAGGACAGGGGAAGGAGGCTACACCTTC.

The V and J genes are TRBV5-4 and TRBJ2-1, with 10 bases lining up with TRBD2. The junction had 11 bases not matched to a gene; V was cut back by 0 bases and J by 11 bases. The CDR3 is made up of 16 amino acids. In germline, CDR1 is SGHNT, CDR2 YYREEE (reference sequence). The chain's CDR3 is CASSLGGLSSGGQQFF. CDR3 nucleotides: TGTGCCAGCAGCTTGGGTGGCTTGTCTAGCGGGGGCCAGCAGTTCTTC.

The chain uses TRBV29-1 and TRBJ2-1; possibly TRBD2 for D (5 bases). Trimming removed 1 base from V and 3 bases from J, with 16 bases in between. The CDR3 extends over 16 amino acids. Germline V gene data show CDR1 as SQVTM and CDR2 as ANQGSEA. CDR3 in DNA: TGCAGCGTTGAAGGGTCTGAGGGCTCGAACTACAATGAGCAGTTCTTC. Translation gives CSVEGSEGSNYNEQFF.

The V and J genes are TRBV13 and TRBJ1-2; perhaps TRBD1 as D (5 bases). The germline V gene encodes CDR1 PRHDT and CDR2 FYEKMQ (reference sequence). This CDR3 is 13 amino acids long. Deletions cut 5 bases from V and 2 bases from J, with 9 bases between. The CDR3 DNA sequence: TGTGCCAGCAGCCAAGGGGAGAACTATGGCTACACCTTC. This translates into CASSQGENYGYTF.

The chain employs TRBV21-1 and TRBJ2-2; TRBD2, the table's D call, was not compared with the DNA. TRBV21-1 is reported as a pseudogene. This CDR3 has 23 amino acids. CDR3 nucleotides: TGTGCCAGCAGCAAGACCCATCGCATGACTAGGGTGACTAGCGGGAGGGCCATCGGGGAGCTGTTTTTT. Translating gives CASSKTHRMTRVTSGRAIGELFF.

Regarding this clone: This sample includes further DNA sequences coding for the same CDR3. This sequence joins TRBV10-3 and TRBJ2-7, with 9 bases fitting TRBD1. This CDR3 has 16 residues. The V and J ends lost 2 bases and 0 bases, in that order; junction bases with no gene match: 5. The germline V gene encodes CDR1 ENHRY and CDR2 SYGVKD. The CDR3 spells CAISELGQGGSYEQYF. CDR3 bases: TGTGCCATCAGTGAGCTGGGACAGGGAGGCTCCTACGAGCAGTACTTC.

The V gene is TRBV6-1, the J gene TRBJ2-7; TRBD2 might be the D (5 bases). The CDR3 runs to 11 residues. With 10 bases removed from V and 6 bases from J, the gap between germline ends came to 13 bases. CDR1 and CDR2 from the germline V gene are MNHNS and SASEGT. The CDR3 DNA follows: TGTGCCACCTTGAACAGCGGCGAGCAGTACTTC. Translation gives CATLNSGEQYF.

The chain carries TRBV4-2 and TRBJ1-5; D is unresolved. Trimming cost V 3 bases and J 4 bases, with 16 bases left between them. Germline-derived CDR1 and CDR2 are LGHNA and YNFKEQ. CDR3 length equals 16 residues. The CDR3 loop is CASSHALRAINQPQHF. CDR3 in DNA: TGTGCCAGCAGCCACGCTCTGAGGGCGATTAATCAGCCCCAGCATTTT.

The rearrangement links TRBV7-9 to TRBJ2-5, with D perhaps TRBD1 or TRBD2 (5 bases each). Germline V gene sequence: CDR1 SEHNR, CDR2 FQNEAQ (reference sequence). The CDR3 has 14 residues. V was shortened by 4 bases and J by 0 bases, with 9 bases between the two germline ends. The CDR3 reads CASSSSGHQETQYF. DNA for the CDR3: TGTGCCAGCAGCTCCTCGGGACACCAAGAGACCCAGTACTTC.

This chain connects TRBV6-6 to TRBJ2-1; D ambiguous. The CDR3 consists of 13 residues. Germline loops: CDR1 MNHNY, CDR2 SVGAGI (reference sequence). V was pared by 7 bases and J by 3 bases, with 10 bases between. Here the CDR3 DNA reads TGTGCCAGCATCCAGGACCTCTACAATGAGCAGTTCTTC. Amino acid sequence: CASIQDLYNEQFF.

This clone appeared a few times. The chain joins TRBV7-9 to TRBJ2-3; D unresolved. Germline V gene sequence: CDR1 SEHNR, CDR2 FQNEAQ (reference sequence). The CDR3 has 14 amino acids. V shed 2 bases and J shed 2 bases, with 8 bases lying between them. As DNA, the CDR3 is TGTGCCAGCAGCTTAAGGCAGAACACAGATACGCAGTATTTT. It is translated as CASSLRQNTDTQYF. Variable domain in full (rest from reference TRBV7-9 and TRBJ2-3): DTGVSQNPRHKITKRGQNVTFRCDPISEHNRLYWYRQTLGQGPEFLTYFQNEAQLEKSRLLSDRFSAERPKGSFSTLEIQRTEQGDSAMYLCASSLRQNTDTQYFGPGTRLTVL.

The gene calls are TRBV29-1 and TRBJ2-1; maybe TRBD1 (5 bases). CDR1 is SQVTM and CDR2 is ANQGSEA in the germline V gene. Trimming pared 3 bases from V and 2 bases from J, leaving 17 bases between. The length of the CDR3 is 16 residues. Written as DNA, the CDR3 is TGCAGCGTTGATCGTCAGGGTAGCCTGACCTACAATGAGCAGTTCTTC. Its translation: CSVDRQGSLTYNEQFF.

This clone was detected only once. This chain uses TRBV28 with TRBJ2-5; no clear D. The CDR3 sequence is 13 residues long. Germline-derived CDR1 and CDR2 are MDHEN and SYDVKM. The ends were cut back, 10 bases at V and 2 bases at J, with 14 bases in the middle. The CDR3 reads CATREVGQETQYF. For the CDR3, the DNA is TGTGCCACCAGAGAAGTGGGGCAAGAGACCCAGTACTTC.

A single count supports this clone. The chain uses TRBV19 and TRBJ1-1; D remains ambiguous. The CDR3 totals 12 residues. CDR1 is LNHDA, CDR2 SQIVND, per germline (reference sequence). Trimming took off 4 bases at V and 1 base at J, with 4 bases between the two ends. Here the CDR3 reads CASSKQNTEAFF. The CDR3 bases are TGTGCCAGTAGTAAGCAGAACACTGAAGCTTTCTTT.